This note documents a single T cell receptor beta chain sequence. Which antigen it targets is not known. No much larger clone exists at a distance of one base, and base qualities are not known. Including cysteine and phenylalanine, the CDR3 has 13 amino acids. The sequence is cut down to CDR3 DNA, 39 bases in frame from base 1. Compared with germline, V lacks 9 bases and J lacks 5 bases; bases without a gene match: 8. The data derive from a study of CD8 T cells in ankylosing spondylitis (TCRdb year 2017). Turning to the overall study: The study set out to find disease-linked TCR variants by profiling T cell receptor beta repertoires in ankylosing spondylitis patients and healthy donors. The whole study cohort included about a hundred healthy donors and 20 to 30 ankylosing spondylitis patients. Peripheral blood samples were taken, and synovial fluid was additionally collected from ankylosing spondylitis patients. Overall study results and their limits: In peripheral blood, the disease-linked clones were found at relatively low frequencies and had a CD8+ phenotype. A TCR beta motif made up of several highly homologous amino acid variants appeared to be characteristic of blood from ankylosing spondylitis patients. The disease-linked clones were reported as significantly enriched in matched synovial fluid samples from ankylosing spondylitis patients. Some motif variants were previously reported in synovial fluid and blood of reactive arthritis patients, suggesting common disease-initiation mechanisms.

Sequencing was performed on an Illumina HiSeq 2500. Quantitative 5'-RACE with molecular barcodes was used to prepare TCR beta libraries. For the original study's pipeline: A new computational method based on a probabilistic model of VDJ rearrangement was used to identify disease-linked TCR variants. Starting from the raw public reads, TCRdb applied fastp trimming at Q25, assembled clones with MiXCR and retained in-frame beta chains. Rows are combined by CDR3 protein, so each entry shows the most common genes and DNA. None of the V and J calls come from the authors' own analysis; TCRdb made them. This sample holds around 130,000 distinct CDR3 sequences; 7% were observed only once. The ten largest clones add up to more than 9% of the sample.

The sequence is built from TRBV12-3 or TRBV12-4 and TRBJ1-1, with 8 bases matching TRBD1. The sequenced material came from blood, either unsorted or a sorted T cell fraction (not recorded which). This clonotype was sampled from a male donor with ankylosing spondylitis or in good health (not recorded which). The nucleotide sequence reads as follows: TGTGCCAGACCCGGACAGGGAAATACTGAAGCTTTCTTT. Its product reads: CARPGQGNTEAFF.